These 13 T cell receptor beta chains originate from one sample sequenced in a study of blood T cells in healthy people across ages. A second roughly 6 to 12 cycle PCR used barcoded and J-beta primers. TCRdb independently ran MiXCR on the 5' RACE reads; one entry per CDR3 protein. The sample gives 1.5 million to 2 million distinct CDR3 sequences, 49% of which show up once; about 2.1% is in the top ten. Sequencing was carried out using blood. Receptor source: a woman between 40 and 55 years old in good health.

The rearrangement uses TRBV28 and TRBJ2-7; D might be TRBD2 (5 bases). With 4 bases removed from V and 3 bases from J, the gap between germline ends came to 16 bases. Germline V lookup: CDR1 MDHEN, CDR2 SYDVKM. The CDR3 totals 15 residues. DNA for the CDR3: TGTGCCAGCAGTTCGGCCAGCGGATATCACTACGAGCAGTACTTC. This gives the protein CASSSASGYHYEQYF.

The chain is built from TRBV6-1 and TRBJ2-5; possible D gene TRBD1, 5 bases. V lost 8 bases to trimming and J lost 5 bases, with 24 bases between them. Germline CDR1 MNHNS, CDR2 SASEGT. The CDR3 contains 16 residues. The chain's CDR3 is CASGHPNLLGRETQYF. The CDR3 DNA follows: TGTGCCAGCGGGCATCCAAATCTGCTGGGGCGGGAGACCCAGTACTTC.

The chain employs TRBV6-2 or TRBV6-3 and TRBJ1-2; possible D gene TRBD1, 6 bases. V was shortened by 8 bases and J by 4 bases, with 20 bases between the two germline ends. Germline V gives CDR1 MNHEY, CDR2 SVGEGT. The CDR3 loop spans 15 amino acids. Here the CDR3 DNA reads TGTGCCAGCCGGAGGGCGGGGGCCGACTTCTATGGCTACACCTTC. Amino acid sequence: CASRRAGADFYGYTF.

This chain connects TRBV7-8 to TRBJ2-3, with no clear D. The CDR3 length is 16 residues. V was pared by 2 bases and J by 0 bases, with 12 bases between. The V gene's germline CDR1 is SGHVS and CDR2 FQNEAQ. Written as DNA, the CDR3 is TGTGCCAGCAGCTTAATGGGTGGCTCGAGCACAGATACGCAGTATTTT. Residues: CASSLMGGSSTDTQYF.

The CDR3: CASSYLRRLEAFF. The DNA of the CDR3 is TGTGCCAGCAGTTACCTTCGTCGACTAGAAGCTTTCTTT. The rearrangement uses TRBV6-2 or TRBV6-3 and TRBJ1-1; D gene uncertain. Trimming left V 2 bases short and J 8 bases short, with 12 bases between. Germline V gene data show CDR1 as MNHEY and CDR2 as SVGEGT. This CDR3 comprises 13 residues.

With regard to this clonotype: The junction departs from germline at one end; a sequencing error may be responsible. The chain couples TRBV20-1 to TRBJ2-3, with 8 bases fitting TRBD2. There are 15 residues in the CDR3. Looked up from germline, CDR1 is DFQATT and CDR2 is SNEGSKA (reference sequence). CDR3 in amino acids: CGAVLISGVTDTQYF. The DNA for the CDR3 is TGCGGTGCTGTACTTATTAGCGGGGTTACAGATACGCAGTATTTT.

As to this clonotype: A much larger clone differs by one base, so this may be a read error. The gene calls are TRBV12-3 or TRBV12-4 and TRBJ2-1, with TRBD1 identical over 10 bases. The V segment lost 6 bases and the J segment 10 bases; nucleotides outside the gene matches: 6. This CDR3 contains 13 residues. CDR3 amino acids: CASRTTGGKEQFF. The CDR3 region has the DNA TGTGCCAGCAGGACGACAGGGGGCAAGGAGCAGTTCTTC.

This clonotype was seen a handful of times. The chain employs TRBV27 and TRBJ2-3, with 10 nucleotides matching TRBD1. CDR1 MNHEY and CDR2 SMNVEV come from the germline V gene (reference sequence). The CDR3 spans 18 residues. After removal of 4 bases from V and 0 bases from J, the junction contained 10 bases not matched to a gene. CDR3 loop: CASSSEDRGHYSTDTQYF. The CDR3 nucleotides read TGTGCCAGCAGTTCCGAAGACAGGGGGCACTATAGCACAGATACGCAGTATTTT.

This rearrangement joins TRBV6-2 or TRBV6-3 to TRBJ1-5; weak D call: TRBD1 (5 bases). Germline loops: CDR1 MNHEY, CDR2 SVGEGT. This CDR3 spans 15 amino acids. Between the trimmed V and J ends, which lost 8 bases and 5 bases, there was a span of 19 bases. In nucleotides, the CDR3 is TGTGCCAGCCTTTCAAGCGGGGGTCGTTATCAGCCCCAGCATTTT. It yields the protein CASLSSGGRYQPQHF.

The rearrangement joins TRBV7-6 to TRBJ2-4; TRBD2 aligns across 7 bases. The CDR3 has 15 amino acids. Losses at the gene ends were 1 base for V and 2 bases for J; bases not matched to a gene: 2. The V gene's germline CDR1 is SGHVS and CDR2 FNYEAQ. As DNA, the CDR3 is TGTGCCAGCAGCTTAGGGGAGGGGACCAAAAACATTCAGTACTTC. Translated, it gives CASSLGEGTKNIQYF.

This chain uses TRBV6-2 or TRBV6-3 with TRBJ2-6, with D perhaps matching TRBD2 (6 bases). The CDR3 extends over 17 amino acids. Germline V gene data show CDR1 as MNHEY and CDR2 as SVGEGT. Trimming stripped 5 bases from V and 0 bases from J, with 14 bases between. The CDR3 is CASSARGRASGANVLTF. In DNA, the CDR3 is TGTGCCAGCAGTGCCCGGGGGAGAGCCTCTGGGGCCAACGTCCTGACTTTC.

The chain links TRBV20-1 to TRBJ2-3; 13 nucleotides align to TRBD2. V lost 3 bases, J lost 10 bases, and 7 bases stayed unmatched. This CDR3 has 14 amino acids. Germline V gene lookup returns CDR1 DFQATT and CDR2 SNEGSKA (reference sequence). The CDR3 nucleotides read TGCAGTGCTAGTGGAGGGACTAGCGGGGAGGCGCAGTATTTT. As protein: CSASGGTSGEAQYF.

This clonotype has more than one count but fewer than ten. In DNA, the CDR3 is TGCGCCAGCAGCCAAGATGCGCGGGGCTACACCTTC. Translating gives CASSQDARGYTF. V gene TRBV4-1 combines with J gene TRBJ1-2; D is ambiguous. This CDR3 has 12 residues. Trimming cost V 0 bases and J 8 bases, with 7 bases left between them. The V gene's germline CDR1 is MGHRA and CDR2 YSYEKL.